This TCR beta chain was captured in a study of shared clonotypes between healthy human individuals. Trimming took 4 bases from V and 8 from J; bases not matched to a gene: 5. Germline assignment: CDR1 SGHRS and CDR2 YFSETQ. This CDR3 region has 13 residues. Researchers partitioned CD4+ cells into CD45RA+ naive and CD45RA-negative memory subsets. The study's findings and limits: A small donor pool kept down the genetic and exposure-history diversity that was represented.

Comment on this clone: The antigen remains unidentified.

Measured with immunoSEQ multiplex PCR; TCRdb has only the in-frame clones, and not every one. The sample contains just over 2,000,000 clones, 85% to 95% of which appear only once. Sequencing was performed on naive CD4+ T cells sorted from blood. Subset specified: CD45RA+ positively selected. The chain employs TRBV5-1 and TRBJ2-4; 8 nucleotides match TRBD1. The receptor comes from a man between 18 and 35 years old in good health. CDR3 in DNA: TGCGCCAGCAGCCGCCTACAGGGGGACATTCAGTACTTC. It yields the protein CASSRLQGDIQYF. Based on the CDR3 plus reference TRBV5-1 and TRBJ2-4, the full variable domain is KAGVTQTPRYLIKTRGQQVTLSCSPISGHRSVSWYQQTPGQGLQFLFEYFSETQRNKGNFPGRFSGRQFSNSRSEMNVSTLELGDSALYLCASSRLQGDIQYFGAGTRLSVL.